The 5 T cell receptor beta chains reported below all come from one sample, sequenced in a study of cytomegalovirus exposure and HLA in healthy donors. Both 60 Vbeta primers and 13 Jbeta primers went into the PCR. The table came from immunoSEQ multiplex PCR; TCRdb's copy has only in-frame clones and leaves some out. The data show about 170,000 clones, under 90% seen once. Sequenced material: PBMCs. All receptors come from a male donor in good health and CMV-seronegative.

The chain combines TRBV29-1 with TRBJ2-7, with TRBD2 as a possible D gene (5 bases). There are 16 residues in the CDR3. V was trimmed by 6 bases and J by 4 bases, leaving 25 bases between them. Per the germline V gene, CDR1 is SQVTM and CDR2 is ANQGSEA. This CDR3 reads CSVPRPGRGSSYEQYF. The CDR3 bases are TGCAGCGTCCCCCGGCCCGGTAGAGGGAGTTCTTACGAGCAGTACTTC.

The J gene is TRBJ2-7, the V gene TRBV4-3, with TRBD2 matching over 9 bases. Looked up from germline, CDR1 is LGHNA and CDR2 is YSLEER. The CDR3 spans 16 residues. V lost 0 bases and J lost 2; bases outside the gene matches: 5. This CDR3 is CASSQDPSGVPYEQYF. DNA for the CDR3: TGCGCCAGCAGCCAAGACCCTAGCGGGGTGCCCTACGAGCAGTACTTC.

In its sample, this clone was seen a few times. The chain is built from TRBV2 and TRBJ1-6; 7 positions agree with TRBD1. Trimming at V came to 6 bases and at J to 10 bases, leaving 3 bases not matched to a gene. The CDR3 covers 12 residues. Germline V gives CDR1 SNHLY, CDR2 FYNNEI. This CDR3 is CASRRQGSPLHF. In DNA form, the CDR3 reads TGTGCCAGCAGGAGACAGGGCTCACCCCTCCACTTT.

This chain connects TRBV28 to TRBJ2-1, with a possible D match to TRBD2 (6 bases). CDR1 and CDR2 (germline): MDHEN, SYDVKM. This CDR3 spans 15 amino acids. The germline V and J ends were trimmed by 6 bases and 9 bases, with 21 bases remaining between them. CDR3 region: CASSPPPPGEPEQFF. The DNA for the CDR3 is TGTGCCAGCAGCCCCCCGCCCCCGGGAGAACCTGAGCAGTTCTTC.

This clone appeared a single time. The chain uses TRBV5-8 and TRBJ2-1; 10 bases line up with TRBD1. V lost 4 bases, J lost 3 bases, and 4 bases stayed unmatched. The CDR3 spans 15 residues. The germline gives CDR1 SGHTS, CDR2 YDEGEE. The CDR3 is CASSGGTGVYNEQFF. The CDR3 region has the DNA TGTGCCAGCAGCGGGGGGACAGGGGTCTACAATGAGCAGTTCTTC.